This T cell receptor (beta chain) was identified during a study of cytomegalovirus exposure and HLA in healthy donors. Findings of the study overall: Being indistinguishable, some V segments were excluded, TRBV6-2 and TRBV6-3 among them. Most TCR beta V segments were productive about 87% or about 30% of the time in an earlier analysis. Further analysis, carried out later, found HLA-associated TCR beta chains more clonally expanded than equally common other chains.

While unrecorded immune exposures were likely, the donors were nominally healthy when sampled. About this clone itself: As yet, its antigen is unknown.

J was trimmed by 3 bases and V by 3 bases; bases with no gene match: 3. Germline V lookup: CDR1 SEHNR, CDR2 FQNEAQ (reference sequence). This CDR3 has 15 amino acids. The PCR ran on 60 Vbeta and 13 Jbeta primers. This table comes from immunoSEQ multiplex PCR, and its TCRdb copy is limited to in-frame clones, with some not included. The data hold 90,000 to 110,000 clones, with around 80% observed a single time. The sequence came from a man in his thirties or forties in good health and CMV-seronegative. Sequencing input: PBMCs. J is TRBJ1-4 and V is TRBV7-9, with 8 bases identical to TRBD1. The CDR3 DNA reads TGTGCCAGCAGCTTGACAGGGGAACCTAATGAAAAACTGTTTTTT. Translated, it gives CASSLTGEPNEKLFF.